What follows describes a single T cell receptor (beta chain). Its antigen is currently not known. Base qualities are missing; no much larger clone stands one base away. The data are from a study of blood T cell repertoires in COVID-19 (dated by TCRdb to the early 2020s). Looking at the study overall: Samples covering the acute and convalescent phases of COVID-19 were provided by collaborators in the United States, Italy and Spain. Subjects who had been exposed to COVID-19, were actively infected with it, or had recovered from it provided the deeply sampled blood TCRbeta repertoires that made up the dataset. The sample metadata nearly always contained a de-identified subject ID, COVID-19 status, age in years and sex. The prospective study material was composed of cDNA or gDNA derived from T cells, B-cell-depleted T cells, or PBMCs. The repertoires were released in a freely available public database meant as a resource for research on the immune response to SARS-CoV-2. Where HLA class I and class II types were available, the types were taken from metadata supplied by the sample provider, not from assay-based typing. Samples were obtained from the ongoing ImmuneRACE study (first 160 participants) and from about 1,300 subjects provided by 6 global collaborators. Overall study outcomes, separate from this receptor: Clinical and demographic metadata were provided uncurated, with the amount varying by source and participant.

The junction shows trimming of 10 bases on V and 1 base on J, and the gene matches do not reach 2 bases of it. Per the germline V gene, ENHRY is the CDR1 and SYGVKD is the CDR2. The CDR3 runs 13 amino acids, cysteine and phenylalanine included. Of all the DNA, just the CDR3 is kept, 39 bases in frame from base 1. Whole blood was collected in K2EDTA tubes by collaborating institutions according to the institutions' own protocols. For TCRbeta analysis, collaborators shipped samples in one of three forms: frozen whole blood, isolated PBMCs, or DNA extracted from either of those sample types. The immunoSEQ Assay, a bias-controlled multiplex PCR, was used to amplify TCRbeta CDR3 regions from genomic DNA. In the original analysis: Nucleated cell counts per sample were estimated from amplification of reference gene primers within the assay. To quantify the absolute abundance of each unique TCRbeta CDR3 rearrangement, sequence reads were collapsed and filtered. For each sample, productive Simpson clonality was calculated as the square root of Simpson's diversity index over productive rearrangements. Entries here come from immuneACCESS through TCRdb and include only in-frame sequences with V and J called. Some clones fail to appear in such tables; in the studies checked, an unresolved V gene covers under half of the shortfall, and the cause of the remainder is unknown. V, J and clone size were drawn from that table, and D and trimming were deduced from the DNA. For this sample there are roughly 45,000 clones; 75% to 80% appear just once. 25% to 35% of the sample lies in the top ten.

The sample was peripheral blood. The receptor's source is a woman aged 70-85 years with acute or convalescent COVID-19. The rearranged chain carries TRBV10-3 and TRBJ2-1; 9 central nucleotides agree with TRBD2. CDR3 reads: CATLAGSYNEQFF. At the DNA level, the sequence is TGTGCCACCCTAGCGGGATCCTACAATGAGCAGTTCTTC.